These T cell receptor beta chains were read from a single sample in a study of early stage breast cancer tumors. TCRdb keeps only in-frame clones here, not all; method: immunoSEQ multiplex PCR. The table includes about 5,400 clones, about 63% detected once. Material for sequencing was breast tumor tissue. The origin of the receptors is a person between 55 and 69 years old with breast cancer. Each CDR3 is given with its conserved first and last residue. Each record gives: clone size, D gene, J gene, V gene, CDR3 DNA, CDR3 protein. A D gene is named only where the DNA matches it firmly. Expanded clones are given a class, and other clones once, few, many or no size at all.

abundance: .
d_gene: .
j_gene: TRBJ2-7
v_gene: TRBV7-8
CDR3nt: TGTGCCAGCAGCTTATGGGTCGGGAGAACGGACGAGCAGTACTTC
CDR3aa: CASSLWVGRTDEQYF

abundance: .
d_gene: .
j_gene: TRBJ2-3
v_gene: TRBV9
CDR3nt: TGTGCCAGCAGCCTGCAGCCAGCAGATACGCAGTATTTT
CDR3aa: CASSLQPADTQYF

abundance: .
d_gene: TRBD2
j_gene: TRBJ2-1
v_gene: TRBV19
CDR3nt: TGTGCCAGTACGTCCTCCCAAGCGGGAGGGGTCAATGAGCAGTTCTTC
CDR3aa: CASTSSQAGGVNEQFF

abundance: .
d_gene: .
j_gene: TRBJ2-3
v_gene: TRBV5-6
CDR3nt: TGTGCCAGCAGCTTGGTTTCGAGCGGCCCAGATACGCAGTATTTT
CDR3aa: CASSLVSSGPDTQYF

abundance: few
d_gene: .
j_gene: TRBJ1-6
v_gene: TRBV27
CDR3nt: TGTGCCAGCAGTTTATTGGGGGCGGGGAGGGGATGGAATTCACCCCTCCACTTT
CDR3aa: CASSLLGAGRGWNSPLHF

abundance: .
d_gene: TRBD2
j_gene: TRBJ2-2
v_gene: TRBV6-5
CDR3nt: TGTGCCAGCAGTTCGAAAGCGGGAATGAACACCGGGGAGCTGTTTTTT
CDR3aa: CASSSKAGMNTGELFF

abundance: .
d_gene: TRBD2
j_gene: TRBJ2-2
v_gene: TRBV27
CDR3nt: TGTGCCAGCAGTTTTGGGGGGGAGGGCGGGGAGCTGTTTTTT
CDR3aa: CASSFGGEGGELFF

abundance: once
d_gene: .
j_gene: TRBJ2-3
v_gene: TRBV10-3
CDR3nt: TGTGCCATCAGTGAGGGACAAGGGGGTGGAGATACGCAGTATTTT
CDR3aa: CAISEGQGGGDTQYF

abundance: large
d_gene: .
j_gene: TRBJ1-2
v_gene: TRBV4-2
CDR3nt: TGTGCCAGCAGCCAAGAGGCTGGGTCTAGCGTCTACACCTTC
CDR3aa: CASSQEAGSSVYTF

abundance: few
d_gene: .
j_gene: TRBJ2-7
v_gene: TRBV10-1
CDR3nt: TGCGCCAGCAGTGGAGGGCCAAGGGACGAGCAGTACTTC
CDR3aa: CASSGGPRDEQYF

abundance: .
d_gene: .
j_gene: TRBJ2-3
v_gene: TRBV4-2
CDR3nt: TGTGCCAGCAGCCAAGGTGGAGGGGGGGTTGGAGATACGCAGTATTTT
CDR3aa: CASSQGGGGVGDTQYF